This paragraph reports one T cell receptor beta chain. Its antigen is as yet unknown. The data belong to a study of vaccination effects on CD4 cells after COVID-19. Study conclusions and caveats: Long after vaccination, the clones induced by infection and by vaccine shrank markedly in size.

The repertoire was sequenced with immunoSEQ multiplex PCR; TCRdb's copy has only in-frame clones and lacks some. This table has roughly 54,000 clones, 76% appearing once. The CDR3 totals 15 residues. Germline V gene sequence: CDR1 SEHNR, CDR2 FQNEAQ (reference sequence). V lost 2 bases to trimming and J lost 8 bases, with 16 bases between them. Before any sequencing was done, the ViraFEST assay used viral peptide pools to expand antigen-specific CD4+ T cells. Culture lasted about 10 days before CD4+ T cell isolation. A positive SARS-CoV-2 PCR test fell between March and December 2020. Negative control cultures received an HIV-1 Nef peptide pool.

The chain employs TRBV7-9 and TRBJ2-1, with D perhaps matching TRBD1 (5 bases). This TCR came from a human donor who had a prior SARS-CoV-2 infection. The source material was CD4+ T cells from PBMCs cultured with HIV peptides, sampled before COVID-19 vaccination. Subset indicated: HIV-1 Nef peptide pool negative control/reference culture. The CDR3 here is CASSLNRYRMDEQFF. In DNA, the CDR3 is TGTGCCAGCAGCTTAAACCGCTACAGGATGGATGAGCAGTTCTTC.